Following are 30 T cell receptor beta chains from one sample sequenced in a study of T cells in Graves' hyperthyroidism and ophthalmopathy. Amplification targeted TCR beta CDR3 regions from RNA transcripts. The TCR CDR3 first-round RT-PCR relied on the HTBI primer set. TCRdb passed the multiplex PCR reads through MiXCR, listing each CDR3 protein once. The sample yields some 500,000 distinct CDR3 sequences, approximately 15% seen once. Material for sequencing was blood. Every receptor here comes from a woman younger than 30 with Graves' hyperthyroidism.

This chain's CDR3 is CASSISLGASYEQYF. As DNA, the CDR3 is TGTGCCAGTAGTATCTCCCTAGGGGCGTCCTACGAGCAGTACTTC. The V call is TRBV19, the J call TRBJ2-7, with D tentatively TRBD1 (5 bases). V lost 3 bases and J 1 base, leaving 13 bases between the germline ends. Germline assignment: CDR1 LNHDA and CDR2 SQIVND (reference sequence). The CDR3 length is 15 residues.

This clonotype has a handful of counts. The chain employs TRBV4-1 and TRBJ1-1; TRBD1 might be the D (5 bases). Germline V gives CDR1 MGHRA, CDR2 YSYEKL. V lost 0 bases to trimming and J lost 7 bases, with 9 bases between them. This CDR3 contains 13 residues. CDR3 coding DNA: TGCGCCAGCAGCCAAGACAGGGATGTTGAAGCTTTCTTT. This codes for CASSQDRDVEAFF.

CDR3 region: CASSETGGNYYEQYF. CDR3 nucleotides: TGTGCCAGTAGTGAAACTGGCGGAAATTACTACGAGCAGTACTTC. V usage is TRBV19 and J usage is TRBJ2-7, with D hard to call. The V gene's germline CDR1 is LNHDA and CDR2 SQIVND (reference sequence). The CDR3 runs 15 residues. V was pared by 5 bases and J by 3 bases, with 17 bases between. Using reference TRBV19 and TRBJ2-7 for the parts outside the CDR3, the full variable domain is DGGITQSPKYLFRKEGQNVTLSCEQNLNHDAMYWYRQDPGQGLRLIYYSQIVNDFQKGDIAEGYSVSREKKESFPLTVTSAQKNPTAFYLCASSETGGNYYEQYFGPGTRLTVT.

This clonotype turned up a few times. The conserved phenylalanine or tryptophan normally closing the CDR3 is absent here, so this likely arose from a read error. V is TRBV11-2 and J is TRBJ2-1; D uncertain. The germline V gene has CDR1 SGHAT and CDR2 FQNNGV. Trimming pared 1 base from V and 0 bases from J, leaving 4 bases between. The CDR3 sequence is 14 residues long. The CDR3 reads CASSLGVSYNEQFL. CDR3 DNA sequence: TGTGCCAGCAGCTTAGGGGTCTCCTACAATGAGCAGTTCCTC.

This clonotype came up many times. J is TRBJ2-1 and V is TRBV28; 9 bases map to TRBD2. This CDR3 region has 15 residues. Germline CDR1 and CDR2: MDHEN and SYDVKM. Trimming cost V 8 bases and J 3 bases; bases outside gene matches: 8. The CDR3 nucleotides read TGTGCCAGCGGCCAGGTAGCGGGGGTCTACAATGAGCAGTTCTTC. Its protein is CASGQVAGVYNEQFF.

In this sample, this clonotype turned up many times. The rearrangement joins TRBV27 to TRBJ1-1; no firm D call. Trimming shortened V by 5 bases and J by 5 bases, and 18 bases separated the two germline ends. The CDR3 loop spans 15 amino acids. Per the germline V gene, CDR1 is MNHEY and CDR2 is SMNVEV (reference sequence). The CDR3 here is CASSPWGAAVTEAFF. DNA of the CDR3: TGTGCCAGCAGTCCCTGGGGAGCAGCAGTAACTGAAGCTTTCTTT.

The chain employs TRBV9 and TRBJ2-6; D not certain. Germline assignment: CDR1 SGDLS and CDR2 YYNGEE. The CDR3 has 15 residues. The ends were cut back, 1 base at V and 0 bases at J, with 5 bases in the middle. As DNA, the CDR3 is TGTGCCAGCAGCGTAATTATCTCTGGGGCCAACGTCCTGACTTTC. Translated, it gives CASSVIISGANVLTF.

Regarding this clonotype: This may come from a read error, since a much larger clone is one base off. The chain employs TRBV6-2 or TRBV6-3 and TRBJ2-5; perhaps TRBD1 as D (5 bases). With 5 bases removed from V and 3 bases from J, the gap between germline ends came to 16 bases. CDR1 and CDR2 from the germline V gene are MNHEY and SVGEGT. The CDR3 is 15 residues long. CDR3 residues: CASSTHLTVKETQYF. The CDR3 region has the DNA TGTGCCAGCAGTACCCATTTGACAGTAAAAGAGACCCAGTACTTC.

This clonotype has a handful of counts. The rearrangement links TRBV2 to TRBJ2-3; 12 nucleotides align to TRBD2. The CDR3 is 14 amino acids. Trimming removed 4 bases from V and 7 bases from J; junction bases left unmatched: 3. CDR1 and CDR2 from the germline V gene are SNHLY and FYNNEI. The CDR3 here is CASSALAGGNTQYF. CDR3 bases: TGTGCCAGCAGTGCACTAGCGGGAGGAAATACGCAGTATTTT.

This clonotype was seen ten or more times. This sequence joins TRBV5-8 and TRBJ2-7, with no clear D. The V end lost 1 base, the J end lost 2 bases, and 10 bases lay between the germline ends. The CDR3 spans 14 residues. Germline V lookup: CDR1 SGHTS, CDR2 YDEGEE. The chain's CDR3 is CASSLPVGTYEQYF. CDR3 DNA sequence: TGTGCCAGCAGCTTGCCGGTCGGCACCTACGAGCAGTACTTC.

This clonotype appeared many times. The V and J genes are TRBV7-8 and TRBJ1-5; a weak D match, TRBD1 (5 bases). This CDR3 has 15 amino acids. CDR1 SGHVS and CDR2 FQNEAQ come from the germline V gene. Trimming removed 9 bases at V and 4 bases at J, with 19 bases between. In nucleotides, the CDR3 is TGTGCCAGTACCAGCGGGGCCCTACGGAATCAGCCCCAGCATTTT. Amino acid sequence: CASTSGALRNQPQHF.

With respect to this clonotype: One end of the junction is discordant with germline, which a read error may explain. The chain combines TRBV2 with TRBJ2-7; 14 bases are shared with TRBD2. Germline CDR1 and CDR2: SNHLY and FYNNEI. This CDR3 spans 16 amino acids. This CDR3 reads CASSTPGTSGSYGQYF. In nucleotides, the CDR3 is TGTGCCAGCAGTACGCCCGGGACTAGCGGGAGCTACGGGCAGTACTTC.

As concerns this clonotype: Since a much larger clone is just one base distant, this may be a read error. This chain uses TRBV12-3 or TRBV12-4 with TRBJ1-5; 7 bases are a match to TRBD1. This CDR3 is 14 amino acids long. The CDR3 DNA is TGTGCCAGCGGTTTTGGGGACAGATATCAGCCCCAGCATTTT. This sequence encodes CASGFGDRYQPQHF.

CDR3 sequence (DNA): TGTGCCATCAACCCGGGACAGTTAGCCAAAAACATTCAGTACTTC. Translated, it gives CAINPGQLAKNIQYF. The genes are TRBV10-3 and TRBJ2-4; the match to TRBD1 covers 7 bases. V dropped 7 bases and J dropped 0; count of bases not matched to a gene: 6. This CDR3 is 15 amino acids long. Germline CDR1 and CDR2: ENHRY and SYGVKD.

This clonotype was seen only a few times. V and J are TRBV11-3 and TRBJ1-2; 8 bases line up with TRBD1. The CDR3 contains 14 residues. Germline V gene sequence: CDR1 SGHNT, CDR2 YENEEA. J lost 5 bases, V lost 4 bases, and 6 bases had no gene match. The CDR3 sequence is CASSSQGAVYGYTF. CDR3 bases: TGTGCCAGCAGCTCGCAGGGGGCTGTTTATGGCTACACCTTC.

This clonotype has ten or more counts. The gene calls are TRBV7-3 and TRBJ2-6, with 7 positions matching TRBD1. The trim removed 5 bases at V and 4 bases at J, leaving 8 bases unmatched. Germline V gene data show CDR1 as SGHTA and CDR2 as FQGTGA. This CDR3 has 16 residues. For the CDR3, the DNA is TGTGCCAGCAGCCCTCTTAGGGGGCCCGGGGCCAACGTCCTGACTTTC. It encodes CASSPLRGPGANVLTF.

Concerning this clonotype itself: A much bigger clone sits one base away, suggesting this may be a read error. The CDR3 spells CASSPQGTEASF. The DNA of the CDR3 is TGTGCCAGCAGCCCCCAGGGAACTGAAGCTTCCTTT. V usage is TRBV11-2 and J usage is TRBJ1-1, with D possibly matching TRBD1 (5 bases). The CDR3 has 12 amino acids. The V gene's germline CDR1 is SGHAT and CDR2 FQNNGV.

The J gene is TRBJ2-2, the V gene TRBV7-2, with TRBD2 as a possible D gene (5 bases). The CDR3 is made up of 16 amino acids. Germline loops: CDR1 SGHTA, CDR2 FQGNSA. V dropped 6 bases and J dropped 5 bases, with 19 bases sitting between them. The DNA for the CDR3 is TGTGCCAGCAGTCTACTGGTGGGAGACGGTACCGGGGAGCTGTTTTTT. Amino acids: CASSLLVGDGTGELFF.

Note on this clonotype: The junction departs from the called germline gene at one end, perhaps through a read error. This chain joins TRBV6-1 and TRBJ2-1; D is undetermined. The length of the CDR3 is 15 residues. Germline CDR1 is MNHNS and CDR2 is SASEGT. The CDR3 DNA sequence: TGTGCCAGCAGTGGTCCCCCCAGCTCCTACAATGGGCAGTTCTTC. The encoded protein is CASSGPPSSYNGQFF.

This clonotype was seen only a few times. This chain connects TRBV6-2 or TRBV6-3 to TRBJ1-3; D ambiguous. CDR3 length: 11 residues. Germline-derived CDR1 and CDR2 are MNHEY and SVGEGT. V was clipped by 7 bases and J by 8 bases, with 9 bases between them. The CDR3 region has the DNA TGTGCCAGCACCGTATCGGACACCATATATTTT. Its protein is CASTVSDTIYF.

The V call is TRBV11-3, the J call TRBJ2-3; 12 nucleotides line up with TRBD2. Germline V gene lookup returns CDR1 SGHNT and CDR2 YENEEA. This CDR3 is 16 amino acids long. The J segment lost 4 bases and the V segment lost 4 bases, leaving 6 bases of the junction unmatched. Written as DNA, the CDR3 is TGTGCCAGCAGCTCTAACCTAGCGGGAGGGGCAGATACGCAGTATTTT. Protein product: CASSSNLAGGADTQYF. Filled out from reference TRBV11-3 and TRBJ2-3, the complete variable domain reads EAGVVQSPRYKIIEKKQPVAFWCNPISGHNTLYWYLQNLGQGPELLIRYENEEAVDDSQLPKDRFSAERLKGVDSTLKIQPAELGDSAVYLCASSSNLAGGADTQYFGPGTRLTVL.

About this clonotype: Mismatch with germline at one junction end may stem from a read error. This sequence joins TRBV6-1 and TRBJ2-1; D perhaps matches TRBD1 (6 bases). This CDR3 has 15 amino acids. In germline, CDR1 is MNHNS, CDR2 SASEGT. The CDR3 nucleotides read TGTGCCAGCAGCGAAGGGGGTTGGGGCTACAATGAGCAGTTCTTC. Its protein product is CASSEGGWGYNEQFF.

Ten or more counts support this clonotype. The chain combines TRBV7-2 with TRBJ2-1, with D tentatively TRBD2 (5 bases). The CDR3 spans 16 residues. Germline CDR1 SGHTA, CDR2 FQGNSA. The V end was cut by 0 bases, the J end by 0 bases, with 9 bases between. CDR3 protein: CASSLAPGISYNEQFF. The CDR3, as DNA: TGTGCCAGCAGCTTAGCGCCCGGGATCTCCTACAATGAGCAGTTCTTC.

The chain couples TRBV20-1 to TRBJ2-2, with 7 bases aligning to TRBD2. Trimming cost V 4 bases and J 4 bases; bases outside gene matches: 12. CDR3 size: 16 residues. The germline gives CDR1 DFQATT, CDR2 SNEGSKA (reference sequence). CDR3 protein: CSATHWSGTPTGELFF. In DNA, the CDR3 is TGCAGTGCTACGCACTGGAGCGGGACGCCCACCGGGGAGCTGTTTTTT.

V and J are TRBV6-1 and TRBJ1-1; 7 positions agree with TRBD1. Germline values: CDR1 MNHNS, CDR2 SASEGT. The CDR3 spans 14 residues. The V and J ends lost 6 bases and 5 bases, in that order; junction bases with no gene match: 9. The CDR3 loop is CASSRGDRRTEAFF. For the CDR3, the DNA is TGTGCCAGCAGCCGAGGGGACAGAAGGACTGAAGCTTTCTTT.

At least ten counts were recorded for this clonotype. This sequence joins TRBV12-3 or TRBV12-4 and TRBJ2-1; D gene unclear. The germline V and J ends were trimmed by 4 bases and 0 bases, with 10 bases remaining between them. The CDR3 is 15 amino acids. The CDR3 bases are TGTGCCAGCAGTTCCTTTGGTAGCTCCTACAATGAGCAGTTCTTC. It translates to CASSSFGSSYNEQFF.

This clonotype appeared many times. The rearrangement joins TRBV2 to TRBJ2-7; unclear D gene. V lost 5 bases and J 0 bases, leaving 2 bases between the germline ends. CDR1 is SNHLY, CDR2 FYNNEI, per germline. This CDR3 spans 11 amino acids. CDR3 sequence (DNA): TGTGCCAGCAGTTACTCCTACGAGCAGTACGTC. Protein product: CASSYSYEQYV.

This clonotype was counted many times. J is TRBJ1-1 and V is TRBV18, with D perhaps TRBD1 (6 bases). The V and J ends lost 3 bases and 1 base respectively, with 12 bases between them. This CDR3 contains 15 residues. Germline V lookup: CDR1 KGHSH, CDR2 LQKENI. CDR3 sequence reads: CASSPGTSTNTEAFF. The CDR3 nucleotides read TGTGCCAGCTCACCTGGGACATCTACGAACACTGAAGCTTTCTTT.

This clonotype came up many times. The V and J genes are TRBV11-2 and TRBJ2-5; D possibly corresponds to TRBD2 (5 bases). The V and J ends lost 5 bases and 1 base respectively, with 14 bases between them. The germline V gene has CDR1 SGHAT and CDR2 FQNNGV. The CDR3 runs 15 residues. CDR3 nucleotides: TGTGCCAGCAGCCGGAACCCTGGACTCCAAGAGACCCAGTACTTC. It specifies CASSRNPGLQETQYF. Full variable domain (outside the CDR3, taken from reference TRBV11-2 and TRBJ2-5): EAGVAQSPRYKIIEKRQSVAFWCNPISGHATLYWYQQILGQGPKLLIQFQNNGVVDDSQLPKDRFSAERLKGVDSTLKIQPAKLEDSAVYLCASSRNPGLQETQYFGPGTRLLVL.

V usage is TRBV4-1 and J usage is TRBJ2-5; perhaps D is TRBD1 or TRBD2 (5 bases each). The CDR3 contains 14 residues. Trimming pared 4 bases from V and 5 bases from J, leaving 14 bases between. Germline CDR1 and CDR2: MGHRA and YSYEKL. The CDR3 DNA reads TGCGCCAGCAGCCGCCTGGGACCAGGCGAGACCCAGTACTTC. Encoded protein: CASSRLGPGETQYF.